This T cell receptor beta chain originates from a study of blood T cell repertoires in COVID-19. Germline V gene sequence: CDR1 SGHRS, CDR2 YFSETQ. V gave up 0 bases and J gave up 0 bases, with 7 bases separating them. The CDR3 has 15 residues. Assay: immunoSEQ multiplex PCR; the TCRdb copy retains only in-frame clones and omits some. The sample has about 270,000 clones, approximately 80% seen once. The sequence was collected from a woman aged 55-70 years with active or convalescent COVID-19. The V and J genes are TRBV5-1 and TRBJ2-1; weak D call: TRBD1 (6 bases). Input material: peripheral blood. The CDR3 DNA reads TGCGCCAGCAGCTTGGGACAGGTCTCCTACAATGAGCAGTTCTTC. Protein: CASSLGQVSYNEQFF.